These 8 T cell receptor beta chains came from one sample sequenced in a study of T-cell memory formation after mild COVID-19. TCRdb used MiXCR to reprocess the 5' RACE reads, holding one entry per CDR3 protein. The profile shows roughly 450,000 distinct CDR3 sequences, over 15% of them singletons. The sequencing sample was made of PBMCs or a T cell subset sorted from them (not recorded which). These TCRs come from a man aged 18 to 29 who had mild COVID-19 (a few samples of this study predate the infection). Cell type and time point are not known.

The chain recombines TRBV7-2 with TRBJ1-1, with D unresolved. The CDR3 runs to 15 residues. Germline assignment: CDR1 SGHTA and CDR2 FQGNSA. Trimming stripped 1 base from V and 1 base from J, with 10 bases between. CDR3 nucleotide sequence: TGTGCCAGCAGCTTAGTAGAGGGAGCGAACACTGAAGCTTTCTTT. This codes for CASSLVEGANTEAFF. Filled out from reference TRBV7-2 and TRBJ1-1, the complete variable domain reads GAGVSQSPSNKVTEKGKDVELRCDPISGHTALYWYRQSLGQGLEFLIYFQGNSAPDKSGLPSDRFSAERTGGSVSTLTIQRTQQEDSAVYLCASSLVEGANTEAFFGQGTRLTVV.

This clonotype was seen ten or more times. The V gene is TRBV5-1, the J gene TRBJ2-5; possible D gene TRBD1, 5 bases. Germline CDR1 is SGHRS and CDR2 is YFSETQ. The V and J ends lost 1 base and 4 bases respectively, with 8 bases between them. CDR3 length: 13 residues. This CDR3 reads CASSLLGAETQYF. CDR3 bases: TGCGCCAGCAGCTTGTTAGGGGCAGAGACCCAGTACTTC.

This clonotype has just a few counts. The rearrangement joins TRBV12-3 or TRBV12-4 to TRBJ2-7; D not resolved. CDR3 length: 11 residues. Trimming shortened V by 3 bases and J by 7 bases, and 7 bases separated the two germline ends. CDR3 nucleotide sequence: TGTGCCAGCAGTTTTCAGTCAGAGCAGTACTTC. Translating it yields CASSFQSEQYF.

This clonotype was detected a few times. This chain uses TRBV7-2 with TRBJ2-3, with 10 bases that match TRBD1. Germline loops: CDR1 SGHTA, CDR2 FQGNSA. V gave up 6 bases and J gave up 6 bases; unmatched junction bases: 9. The CDR3 runs to 15 residues. The CDR3 DNA reads TGTGCCAGCAGTTGGCGGGACAGGGGTGCGGATACGCAGTATTTT. It yields the protein CASSWRDRGADTQYF.

CDR3 sequence reads: CASRPDVANYGYTF. The DNA for the CDR3 is TGCGCCAGCCGACCGGACGTAGCTAACTATGGCTACACCTTC. J is TRBJ1-2 and V is TRBV5-1, with D uncertain. The CDR3 has 14 amino acids. With 7 bases removed from V and 0 bases from J, the gap between germline ends came to 13 bases. The germline CDR1 and CDR2 sequences are SGHRS and YFSETQ.

This clonotype has just a few counts. The rearrangement uses TRBV10-2 and TRBJ2-7; weak D call: TRBD1 (5 bases). Germline V gene data show CDR1 as WSHSY and CDR2 as SAAADI. Trimming stripped 6 bases from V and 0 bases from J, with 12 bases between. The CDR3 has 14 amino acids. CDR3 region: CASSPRGLSYEQYF. The CDR3 DNA follows: TGCGCCAGCAGCCCTAGGGGTCTCTCCTACGAGCAGTACTTC.

This clonotype has only a few counts. V gene TRBV6-5 combines with J gene TRBJ1-5, with 8 bases fitting TRBD1. There are 16 residues in the CDR3. The junction had 10 bases not matched to a gene; V was cut back by 5 bases and J by 4 bases. Germline CDR1 MNHEY, CDR2 SVGAGI. In nucleotides, the CDR3 is TGTGCCAGCAGTCGGACAGGGAGCTACCTAAATCAGCCCCAGCATTTT. Amino acids: CASSRTGSYLNQPQHF.

This clonotype was found many times. This chain links TRBV20-1 with TRBJ2-3; D may match TRBD1 or TRBD2 (5 bases each). The CDR3 covers 13 residues. Per the germline V gene, CDR1 is DFQATT and CDR2 is SNEGSKA (reference sequence). With 1 base removed from V and 3 bases from J, the gap between germline ends came to 8 bases. CDR3 in amino acids: CSARVEGTDTQYF. In nucleotides, the CDR3 is TGCAGTGCTAGAGTTGAGGGGACAGATACGCAGTATTTT.